A single sample is the source of the 5 T cell receptor beta chains below, sequenced in a study of shared clonotypes between healthy human individuals. TCRdb's copy holds only in-frame clones and misses some; the assay was immunoSEQ multiplex PCR. The repertoire holds around 1,100,000 clones, with around three quarters as singletons. Sequencing was carried out using memory CD4+ T cells from PBMCs. This sample's subset: CD45RA-negative fraction. The source of these receptors is a man in his late teens or twenties in good health. Some clones in this sample may be carry-over from other donors' samples.

The chain joins TRBV19 to TRBJ1-1, with D tentatively TRBD1 (5 bases). The CDR3 is made up of 13 amino acids. Germline values: CDR1 LNHDA, CDR2 SQIVND (reference sequence). Trimming cost V 2 bases and J 7 bases, with 11 bases left between them. The CDR3 DNA is TGTGCCAGTAGTATATTTTCCCAGGGTGAAGCTTTCTTT. It translates to CASSIFSQGEAFF.

The chain recombines TRBV30 with TRBJ2-1; D not resolved. The germline CDR1 and CDR2 sequences are GTSNPN and SVGIG (reference sequence). The CDR3 loop spans 13 amino acids. Trimming took off 0 bases at V and 9 bases at J, with 12 bases between the two ends. CDR3 nucleotide sequence: TGTGCCTGGAGTGTACTTGGGTCGGGTGAGCAGTTCTTC. Translation gives CAWSVLGSGEQFF.

V gene TRBV11-3 combines with J gene TRBJ2-3; D unclear. This CDR3 contains 13 residues. Germline V gives CDR1 SGHNT, CDR2 YENEEA. V lost 4 bases and J lost 2, with 7 bases in between. Written as DNA, the CDR3 is TGTGCCAGCAGCTCCCGAGACACAGATACGCAGTATTTT. Translation: CASSSRDTDTQYF.

This rearrangement joins TRBV2 to TRBJ2-7; 7 positions match TRBD2. With V trimmed by 4 bases and J by 1 base, 7 bases remained unmatched. The germline V gene encodes CDR1 SNHLY and CDR2 FYNNEI. CDR3 length: 15 amino acids. The DNA for the CDR3 is TGTGCCAGCAGTGGCCTCAGCGGGAAATCCTACGAGCAGTACTTC. It encodes CASSGLSGKSYEQYF. The entire variable domain, with the rest obtained from reference TRBV2 and TRBJ2-7, is as follows: EPEVTQTPSHQVTQMGQEVILRCVPISNHLYFYWYRQILGQKVEFLVSFYNNEISEKSEIFDDQFSVERPDGSNFTLKIRSTKLEDSAMYFCASSGLSGKSYEQYFGPGTRLTVT.

On this clone: Other DNA sequences in this specimen translate into the identical CDR3. V is TRBV30 and J is TRBJ2-2; D is unresolved. CDR1 and CDR2 from the germline V gene are GTSNPN and SVGIG (reference sequence). V shed 0 bases and J shed 1 base, with 3 bases lying between them. CDR3 length: 13 residues. Here the CDR3 DNA reads TGTGCCTGGAGTGTCAAGAACACCGGGGAGCTGTTTTTT. This encodes CAWSVKNTGELFF.